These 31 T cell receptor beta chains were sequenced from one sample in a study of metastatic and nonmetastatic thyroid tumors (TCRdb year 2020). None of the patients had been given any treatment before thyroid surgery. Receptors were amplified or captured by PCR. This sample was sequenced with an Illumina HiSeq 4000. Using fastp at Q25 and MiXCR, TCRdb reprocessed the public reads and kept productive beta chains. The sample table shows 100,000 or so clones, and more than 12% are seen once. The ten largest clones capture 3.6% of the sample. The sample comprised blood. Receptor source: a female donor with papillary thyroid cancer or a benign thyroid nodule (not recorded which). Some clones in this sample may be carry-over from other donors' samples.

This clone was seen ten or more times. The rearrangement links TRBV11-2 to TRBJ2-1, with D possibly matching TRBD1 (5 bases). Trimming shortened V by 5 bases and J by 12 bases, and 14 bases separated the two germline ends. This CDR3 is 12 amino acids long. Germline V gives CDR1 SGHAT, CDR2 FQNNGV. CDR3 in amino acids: CASSPFGQGQFF. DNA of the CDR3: TGTGCCAGCAGCCCGTTTGGCCAGGGGCAGTTCTTC.

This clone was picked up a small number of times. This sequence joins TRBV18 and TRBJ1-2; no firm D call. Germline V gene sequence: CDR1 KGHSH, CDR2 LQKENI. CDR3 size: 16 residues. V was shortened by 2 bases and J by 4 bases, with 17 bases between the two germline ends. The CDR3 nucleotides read TGTGCCAGCTCACCAAGCAGACAAGCTGAGGTCTATGGCTACACCTTC. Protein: CASSPSRQAEVYGYTF.

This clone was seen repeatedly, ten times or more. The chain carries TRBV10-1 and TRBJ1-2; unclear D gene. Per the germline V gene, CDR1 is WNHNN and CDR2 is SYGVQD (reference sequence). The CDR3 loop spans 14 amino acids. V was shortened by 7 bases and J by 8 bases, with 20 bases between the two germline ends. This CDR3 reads CASKPMPRGGGYTF. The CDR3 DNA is TGCGCCAGCAAGCCTATGCCACGGGGTGGCGGCTACACCTTC.

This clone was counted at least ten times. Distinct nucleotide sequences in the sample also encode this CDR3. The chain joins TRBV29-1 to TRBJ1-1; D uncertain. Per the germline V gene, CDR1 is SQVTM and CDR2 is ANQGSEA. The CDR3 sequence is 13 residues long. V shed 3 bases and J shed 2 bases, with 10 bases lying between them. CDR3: CSVDRAENTEAFF. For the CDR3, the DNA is TGCAGCGTTGATCGGGCAGAAAACACTGAAGCTTTCTTT.

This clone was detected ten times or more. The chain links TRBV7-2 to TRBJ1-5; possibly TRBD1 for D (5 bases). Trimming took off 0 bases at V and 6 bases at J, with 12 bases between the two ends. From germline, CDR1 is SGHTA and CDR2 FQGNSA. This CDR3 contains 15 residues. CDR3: CASSLAPGRGQPQHF. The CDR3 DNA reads TGTGCCAGCAGCTTAGCTCCGGGGCGAGGTCAGCCCCAGCATTTT.

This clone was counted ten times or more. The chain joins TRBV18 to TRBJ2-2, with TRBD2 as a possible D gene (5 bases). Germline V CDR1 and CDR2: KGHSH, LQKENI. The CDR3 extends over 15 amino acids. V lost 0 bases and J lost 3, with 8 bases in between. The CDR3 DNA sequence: TGTGCCAGCTCACCACCGCTGGACTACACCGGGGAGCTGTTTTTT. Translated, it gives CASSPPLDYTGELFF.

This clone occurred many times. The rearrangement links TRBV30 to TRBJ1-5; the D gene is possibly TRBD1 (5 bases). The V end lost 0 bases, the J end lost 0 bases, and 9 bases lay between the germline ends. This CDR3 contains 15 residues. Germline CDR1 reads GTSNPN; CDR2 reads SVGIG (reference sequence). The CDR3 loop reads CAWSVTENSNQPQHF. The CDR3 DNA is TGTGCCTGGAGTGTGACAGAGAATAGCAATCAGCCCCAGCATTTT.

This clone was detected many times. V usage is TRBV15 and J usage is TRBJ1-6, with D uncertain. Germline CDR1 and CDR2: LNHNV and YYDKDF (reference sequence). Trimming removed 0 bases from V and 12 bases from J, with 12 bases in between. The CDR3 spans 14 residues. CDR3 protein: CATSRDAEREPLHF. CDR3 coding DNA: TGTGCCACCAGCAGAGATGCAGAAAGAGAACCCCTCCACTTT.

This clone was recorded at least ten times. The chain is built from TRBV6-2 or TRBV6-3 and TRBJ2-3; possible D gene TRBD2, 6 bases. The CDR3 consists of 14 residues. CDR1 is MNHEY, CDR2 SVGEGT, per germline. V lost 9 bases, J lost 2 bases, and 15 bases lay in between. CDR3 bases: TGTGCCAGTTGTAGGCGGGGCGACACAGATACGCAGTATTTT. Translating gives CASCRRGDTDTQYF.

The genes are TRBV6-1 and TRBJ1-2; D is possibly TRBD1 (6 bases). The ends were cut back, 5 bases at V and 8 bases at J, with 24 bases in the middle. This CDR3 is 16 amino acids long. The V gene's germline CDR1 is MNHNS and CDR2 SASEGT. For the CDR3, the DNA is TGTGCCAGCAGTCGCATTGGAGGGGGGTCGGCCCGAGGCTACACCTTC. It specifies CASSRIGGGSARGYTF.

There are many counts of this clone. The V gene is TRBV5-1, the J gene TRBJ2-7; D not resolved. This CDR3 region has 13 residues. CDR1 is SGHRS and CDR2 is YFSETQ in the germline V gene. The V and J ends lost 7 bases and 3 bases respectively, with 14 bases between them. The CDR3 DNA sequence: TGCGCCAGCGCCGTGAAGTCCTTCTACGAGCAGTACTTC. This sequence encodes CASAVKSFYEQYF.

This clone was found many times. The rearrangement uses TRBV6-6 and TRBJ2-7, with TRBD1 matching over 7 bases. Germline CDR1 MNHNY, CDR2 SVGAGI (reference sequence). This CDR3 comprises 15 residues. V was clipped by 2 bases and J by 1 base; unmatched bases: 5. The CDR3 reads CASSYRGQESYEQYF. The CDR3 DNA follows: TGTGCCAGCAGTTACAGGGGGCAGGAGTCCTACGAGCAGTACTTC.

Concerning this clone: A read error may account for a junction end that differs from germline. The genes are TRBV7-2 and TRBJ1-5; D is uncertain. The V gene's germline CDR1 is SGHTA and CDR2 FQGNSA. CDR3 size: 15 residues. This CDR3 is CAGSPGGYSNQPQHF. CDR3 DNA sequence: TGTGCCGGCAGCCCGGGCGGCTATAGCAATCAGCCCCAGCATTTT.

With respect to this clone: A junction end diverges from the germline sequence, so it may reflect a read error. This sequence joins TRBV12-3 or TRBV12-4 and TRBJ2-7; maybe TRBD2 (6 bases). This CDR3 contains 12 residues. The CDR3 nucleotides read TGTGCCAGCAGCCACGGGGGTAACGATCAGTACTTC. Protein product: CASSHGGNDQYF.

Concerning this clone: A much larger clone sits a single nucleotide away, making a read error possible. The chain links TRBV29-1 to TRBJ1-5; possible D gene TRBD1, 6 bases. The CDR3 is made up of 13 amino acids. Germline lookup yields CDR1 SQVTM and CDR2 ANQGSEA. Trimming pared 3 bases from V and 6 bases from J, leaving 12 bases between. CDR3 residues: CSVDSGVVQPQHF. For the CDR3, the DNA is TGCAGCGTTGATTCAGGGGTGGTTCAGCCCCAGCATTTT.

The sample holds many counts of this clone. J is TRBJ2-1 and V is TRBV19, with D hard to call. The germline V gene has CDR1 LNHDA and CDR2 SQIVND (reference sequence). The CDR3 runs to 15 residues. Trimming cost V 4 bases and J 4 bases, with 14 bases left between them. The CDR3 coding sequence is TGTGCCAGTAGTAAGGCCCGATCCACGTACAATGAGCAGTTCTTC. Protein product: CASSKARSTYNEQFF.

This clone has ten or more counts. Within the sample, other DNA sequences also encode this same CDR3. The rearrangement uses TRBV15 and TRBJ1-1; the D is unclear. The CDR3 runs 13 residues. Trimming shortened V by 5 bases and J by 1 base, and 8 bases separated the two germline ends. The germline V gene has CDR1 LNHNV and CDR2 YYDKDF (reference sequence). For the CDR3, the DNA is TGTGCCACCAGCGGTGGACCGAACACTGAAGCTTTCTTT. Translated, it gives CATSGGPNTEAFF.

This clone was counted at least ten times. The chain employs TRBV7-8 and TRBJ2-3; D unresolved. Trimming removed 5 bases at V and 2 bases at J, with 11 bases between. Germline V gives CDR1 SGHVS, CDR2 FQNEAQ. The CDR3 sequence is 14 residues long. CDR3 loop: CASSLGRITDTQYF. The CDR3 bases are TGTGCCAGCAGCCTGGGCAGGATCACAGATACGCAGTATTTT.

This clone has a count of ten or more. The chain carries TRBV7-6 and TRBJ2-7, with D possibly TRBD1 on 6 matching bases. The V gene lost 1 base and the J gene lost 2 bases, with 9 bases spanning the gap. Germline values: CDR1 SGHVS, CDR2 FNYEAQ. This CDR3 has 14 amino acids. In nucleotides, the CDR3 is TGTGCCAGCAGCTTAGGGGACACCACCTACGAGCAGTACTTC. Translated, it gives CASSLGDTTYEQYF.

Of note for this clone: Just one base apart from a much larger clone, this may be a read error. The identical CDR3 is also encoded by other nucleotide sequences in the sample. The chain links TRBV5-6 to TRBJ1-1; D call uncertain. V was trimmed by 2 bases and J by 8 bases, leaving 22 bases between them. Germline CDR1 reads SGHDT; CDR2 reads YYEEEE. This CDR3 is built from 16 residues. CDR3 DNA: TGTGCCAGCAGCTTTTTTTCTAGGGTTGCGGTCCTCGAAGCTTTCTTT. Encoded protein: CASSFFSRVAVLEAFF.

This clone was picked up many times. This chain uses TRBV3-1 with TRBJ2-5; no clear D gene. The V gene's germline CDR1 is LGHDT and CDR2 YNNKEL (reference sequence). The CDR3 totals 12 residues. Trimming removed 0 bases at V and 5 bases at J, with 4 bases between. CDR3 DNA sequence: TGTGCCAGCAGCCAAGATCCCGAGACCCAGTACTTC. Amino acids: CASSQDPETQYF.

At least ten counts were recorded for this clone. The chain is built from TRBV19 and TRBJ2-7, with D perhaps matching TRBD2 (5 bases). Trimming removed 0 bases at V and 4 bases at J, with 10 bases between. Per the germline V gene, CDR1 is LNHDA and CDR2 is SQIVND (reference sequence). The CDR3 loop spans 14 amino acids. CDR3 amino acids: CASSIETRGYEQYF. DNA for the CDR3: TGTGCCAGTAGTATAGAAACTCGGGGATACGAGCAGTACTTC.

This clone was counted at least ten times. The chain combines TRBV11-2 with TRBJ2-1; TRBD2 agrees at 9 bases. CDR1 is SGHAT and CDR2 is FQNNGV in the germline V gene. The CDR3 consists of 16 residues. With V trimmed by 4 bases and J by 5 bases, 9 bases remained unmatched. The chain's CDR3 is CASSSLSSSGDNEQFF. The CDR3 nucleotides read TGTGCCAGCAGCTCCCTCTCTTCTAGCGGGGACAATGAGCAGTTCTTC.

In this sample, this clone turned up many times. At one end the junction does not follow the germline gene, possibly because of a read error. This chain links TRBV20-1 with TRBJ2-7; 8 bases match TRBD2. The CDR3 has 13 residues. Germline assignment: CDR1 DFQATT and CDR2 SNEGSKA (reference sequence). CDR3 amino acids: CSARGGAGGQLNF. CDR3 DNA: TGCAGTGCTAGGGGAGGGGCGGGGGGCCAGCTTAACTTC.

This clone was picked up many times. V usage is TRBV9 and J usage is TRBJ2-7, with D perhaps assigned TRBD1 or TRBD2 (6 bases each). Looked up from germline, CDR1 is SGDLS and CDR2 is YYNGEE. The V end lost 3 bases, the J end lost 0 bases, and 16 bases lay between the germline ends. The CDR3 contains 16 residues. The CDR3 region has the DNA TGTGCCAGCAGCGGGTCGGGGGCAGAATACTCCTACGAGCAGTACTTC. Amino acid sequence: CASSGSGAEYSYEQYF. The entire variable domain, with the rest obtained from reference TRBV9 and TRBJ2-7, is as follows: DSGVTQTPKHLITATGQRVTLRCSPRSGDLSVYWYQQSLDQGLQFLIQYYNGEERAKGNILERFSAQQFPDLHSELNLSSLELGDSALYFCASSGSGAEYSYEQYFGPGTRLTVT.

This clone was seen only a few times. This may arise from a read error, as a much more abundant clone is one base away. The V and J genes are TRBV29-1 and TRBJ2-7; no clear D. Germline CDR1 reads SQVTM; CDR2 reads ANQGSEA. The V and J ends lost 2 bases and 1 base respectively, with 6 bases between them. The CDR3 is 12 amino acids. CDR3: CSVEIGSYEQYF. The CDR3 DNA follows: TGCAGCGTTGAAATCGGGTCCTACGAGCAGTACTTC.

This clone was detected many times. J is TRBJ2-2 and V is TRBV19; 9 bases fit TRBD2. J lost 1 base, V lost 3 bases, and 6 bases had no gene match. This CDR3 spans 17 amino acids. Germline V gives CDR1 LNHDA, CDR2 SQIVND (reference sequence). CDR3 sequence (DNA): TGTGCCAGTAGTATGGGGGAACTAGCGGGGAACACCGGGGAGCTGTTTTTT. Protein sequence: CASSMGELAGNTGELFF. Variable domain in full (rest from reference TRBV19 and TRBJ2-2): DGGITQSPKYLFRKEGQNVTLSCEQNLNHDAMYWYRQDPGQGLRLIYYSQIVNDFQKGDIAEGYSVSREKKESFPLTVTSAQKNPTAFYLCASSMGELAGNTGELFFGEGSRLTVL.

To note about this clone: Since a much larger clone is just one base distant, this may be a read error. CDR3 nucleotide sequence: TGCCCCAGCAGCCCAGGGACTAGCGGCACAGATACGCAGTATTTT. It translates to CPSSPGTSGTDTQYF. The gene calls are TRBV5-1 and TRBJ2-3; 10 bases map to TRBD2. The CDR3 sequence is 15 residues long. Germline CDR1 is SGHRS and CDR2 is YFSETQ.

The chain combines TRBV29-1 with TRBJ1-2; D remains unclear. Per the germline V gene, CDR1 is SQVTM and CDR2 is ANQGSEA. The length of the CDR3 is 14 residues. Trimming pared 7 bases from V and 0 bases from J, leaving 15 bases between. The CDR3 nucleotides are TGCAGCGCAGCATGGCGCTCTTCTAACTATGGCTACACCTTC. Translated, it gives CSAAWRSSNYGYTF.

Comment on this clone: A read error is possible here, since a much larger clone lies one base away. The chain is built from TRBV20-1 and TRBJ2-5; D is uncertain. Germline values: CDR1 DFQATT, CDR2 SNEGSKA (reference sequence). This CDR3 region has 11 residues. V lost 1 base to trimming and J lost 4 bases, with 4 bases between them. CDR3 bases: TGCAGTGCTAGAGCGGGAGAGACCCAGTACTTC. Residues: CSARAGETQYF.

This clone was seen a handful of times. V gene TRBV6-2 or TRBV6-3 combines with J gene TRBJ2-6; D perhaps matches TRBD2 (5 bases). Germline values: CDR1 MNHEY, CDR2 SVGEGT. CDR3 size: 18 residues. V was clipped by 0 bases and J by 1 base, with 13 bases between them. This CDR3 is CASSYSVGAVSGANVLTF. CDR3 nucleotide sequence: TGTGCCAGCAGTTACTCCGTGGGAGCTGTGTCTGGGGCCAACGTCCTGACTTTC.